Listed here are 27 T cell receptor beta chains from one sample, sequenced in a study of OX40 agonist ivuxolimab in advanced cancers. The repertoire was sequenced with immunoSEQ multiplex PCR; TCRdb's copy has only in-frame clones and lacks some. The sample includes approximately 54,000 clones, approximately 90% of them seen just once. The input for sequencing was CD4+ or CD8+ T cells sorted from blood, taken in a trial of the OX40 agonist ivuxolimab. These receptors originate from an adult with an advanced solid tumor such as melanoma, head and neck, liver or kidney cancer.

CDR3: CAWSSRETQYF. As DNA, the CDR3 is TGTGCCTGGAGCTCTAGGGAGACCCAGTACTTC. V usage is TRBV30 and J usage is TRBJ2-5; the D is unclear. The V and J ends lost 3 bases and 5 bases respectively, with 7 bases between them. Germline-derived CDR1 and CDR2 are GTSNPN and SVGIG (reference sequence). CDR3 length: 11 amino acids.

This chain uses TRBV11-3 with TRBJ2-7; 11 bases align to TRBD2. Germline lookup yields CDR1 SGHNT and CDR2 YENEEA. The CDR3 loop spans 14 amino acids. Trimming took 6 bases from V and 2 from J; bases not matched to a gene: 3. As DNA, the CDR3 is TGTGCCAGCAGTCCTAGCGGGAGGCCCTACGAGCAGTACTTC. It specifies CASSPSGRPYEQYF.

The J gene is TRBJ1-1, the V gene TRBV29-1; D unresolved. V was shortened by 4 bases and J by 1 base, with 13 bases between the two germline ends. The CDR3 contains 14 residues. Per germline, CDR1 SQVTM and CDR2 ANQGSEA. As DNA, the CDR3 is TGCAGCGTTGTGGCCCGGCGGTCGAACACTGAAGCTTTCTTT. Protein: CSVVARRSNTEAFF.

This clone came up a few times. V is TRBV6-4 and J is TRBJ2-1, with D unclear. Germline loops: CDR1 MRHNA, CDR2 SNTAGT. The CDR3 is made up of 14 amino acids. V shed 3 bases and J shed 7 bases, with 13 bases lying between them. This CDR3 reads CASSESEELNEQFF. The CDR3 nucleotides are TGTGCCAGCAGTGAATCGGAAGAGTTAAATGAGCAGTTCTTC.

This clone was counted a single time. The V gene is TRBV27, the J gene TRBJ2-1; weak D call: TRBD2 (5 bases). The CDR3 spans 18 residues. Germline assignment: CDR1 MNHEY and CDR2 SMNVEV (reference sequence). V gave up 4 bases and J gave up 6 bases, with 25 bases separating them. This CDR3 is CASSSLDTFAGGGNEQFF. Here the CDR3 DNA reads TGTGCCAGCAGTTCCTTAGATACATTCGCCGGAGGAGGCAATGAGCAGTTCTTC.

The chain carries TRBV5-6 and TRBJ2-7; no reliable D call. CDR3 size: 15 residues. Germline CDR1 reads SGHDT; CDR2 reads YYEEEE. Trimming cost V 5 bases and J 3 bases, with 18 bases left between them. This chain's CDR3 is CASSHLQGFNYEQYF. For the CDR3, the DNA is TGTGCCAGCAGTCACTTGCAAGGGTTTAACTACGAGCAGTACTTC.

The chain recombines TRBV19 with TRBJ2-5; D is uncertain. The germline gives CDR1 LNHDA, CDR2 SQIVND (reference sequence). The V end lost 5 bases, the J end lost 5 bases, and 9 bases lay between the germline ends. The CDR3 is 12 residues long. CDR3 nucleotide sequence: TGTGCCAGTAGTCACCCTGGGGAGACCCAGTACTTC. This translates into CASSHPGETQYF.

This CDR3 reads CASSETSGNNQPQHF. The CDR3 DNA follows: TGTGCCAGCAGTGAAACTTCAGGGAACAATCAGCCCCAGCATTTT. The chain links TRBV2 to TRBJ1-5; the D gene is possibly TRBD1 (5 bases). CDR1 and CDR2 (germline): SNHLY, FYNNEI. The ends were cut back, 2 bases at V and 3 bases at J, with 11 bases in the middle. The CDR3 sequence is 15 residues long.

The CDR3 loop is CATWPGGGTDTQYF. The DNA for the CDR3 is TGTGCCACCTGGCCCGGCGGGGGGACAGATACGCAGTATTTT. V gene TRBV19 combines with J gene TRBJ2-3; the match to TRBD2 covers 8 bases. This CDR3 contains 14 residues. V gave up 10 bases and J gave up 3 bases; unmatched junction bases: 9. Per germline, CDR1 LNHDA and CDR2 SQIVND (reference sequence).

V and J are TRBV27 and TRBJ2-2, with D maybe TRBD1 (6 bases). The germline CDR1 and CDR2 sequences are MNHEY and SMNVEV (reference sequence). This CDR3 contains 15 residues. Trimming cost V 6 bases and J 0 bases, with 11 bases left between them. Here the CDR3 DNA reads TGTGCCAGCAGCCGGGGACACTCGAACACCGGGGAGCTGTTTTTT. This codes for CASSRGHSNTGELFF.

The chain couples TRBV7-9 to TRBJ1-5, with 9 bases aligning to TRBD1. Germline V CDR1 and CDR2: SEHNR, FQNEAQ (reference sequence). V lost 5 bases, J lost 7 bases, and 15 bases stayed unmatched. This CDR3 is 17 amino acids long. CDR3 residues: CASSKSVAGQGFQPQHF. The CDR3 region has the DNA TGTGCCAGCAGCAAATCAGTAGCGGGACAGGGATTCCAGCCCCAGCATTTT.

This chain links TRBV19 with TRBJ2-1, with 10 nucleotides matching TRBD2. The V gene's germline CDR1 is LNHDA and CDR2 SQIVND (reference sequence). The CDR3 spans 17 residues. With V trimmed by 6 bases and J by 0 bases, 8 bases remained unmatched. CDR3 loop: CASRDSGGRSSYNEQFF. The CDR3 nucleotides read TGTGCCAGTAGGGATAGCGGGGGGCGAAGCTCCTACAATGAGCAGTTCTTC. Variable domain in full (rest from reference TRBV19 and TRBJ2-1): DGGITQSPKYLFRKEGQNVTLSCEQNLNHDAMYWYRQDPGQGLRLIYYSQIVNDFQKGDIAEGYSVSREKKESFPLTVTSAQKNPTAFYLCASRDSGGRSSYNEQFFGPGTRLTVL.

In its sample, this clone is medium-sized (0.01 to 0.1%). The gene calls are TRBV6-1 and TRBJ2-7; the D gene is possibly TRBD1 (5 bases). Trimming pared 11 bases from V and 1 base from J, leaving 18 bases between. CDR3 length: 14 residues. Germline V gene lookup returns CDR1 MNHNS and CDR2 SASEGT. The CDR3 nucleotides read TGTGCCGGGGCAGGTGGGGTCGAATCCTACGAGCAGTACTTC. It is translated as CAGAGGVESYEQYF.

The chain recombines TRBV5-1 with TRBJ2-1; 11 nucleotides match TRBD2. The CDR3 spans 15 residues. With V trimmed by 6 bases and J by 3 bases, 5 bases remained unmatched. CDR1 and CDR2 from the germline V gene are SGHRS and YFSETQ. This CDR3 reads CASTVGLAGYNEQFF. CDR3 nucleotides: TGCGCCAGCACGGTAGGACTAGCGGGCTACAATGAGCAGTTCTTC.

This clone showed up just once. The chain couples TRBV5-1 to TRBJ2-5; 7 bases are a match to TRBD1. V trimming: 2 bases; J trimming: 4 bases; junction bases outside the gene matches: 14. Germline values: CDR1 SGHRS, CDR2 YFSETQ. The CDR3 is made up of 17 amino acids. CDR3 residues: CASSLVGAGGIGETQYF. Here the CDR3 DNA reads TGCGCCAGCAGCTTAGTTGGGGCAGGGGGAATTGGAGAGACCCAGTACTTC.

The chain recombines TRBV6-1 with TRBJ1-5, with 8 bases lining up with TRBD1. Germline V gene sequence: CDR1 MNHNS, CDR2 SASEGT. The CDR3 consists of 15 residues. V gave up 6 bases and J gave up 5 bases; unmatched junction bases: 9. The chain's CDR3 is CASSPRTGSDQPQHF. The CDR3 nucleotides are TGTGCCAGCAGCCCCCGGACAGGGTCGGATCAGCCCCAGCATTTT.

This clone was seen only once. The J gene is TRBJ2-7, the V gene TRBV2; 7 nucleotides line up with TRBD1. Germline-derived CDR1 and CDR2 are SNHLY and FYNNEI. This CDR3 contains 15 residues. V lost 7 bases to trimming and J lost 2 bases; unmatched junction nucleotides: 11. The CDR3 reads CASILKGDSPYEQYF. The CDR3 DNA reads TGTGCCAGCATTTTAAAGGGGGACAGCCCCTACGAGCAGTACTTC.

This clone was detected once. The rearrangement joins TRBV4-2 to TRBJ2-3; the match to TRBD2 covers 10 bases. Germline V gives CDR1 LGHNA, CDR2 YNFKEQ. This CDR3 contains 19 residues. With 0 bases clipped from V and 0 bases from J, the junction kept 9 bases outside the gene matches. In DNA, the CDR3 is TGTGCCAGCAGCCAAGATTGGCCCGAGACTAGCGGGAGCACAGATACGCAGTATTTT. It yields the protein CASSQDWPETSGSTDTQYF.

The rearrangement uses TRBV19 and TRBJ2-7; 10 positions agree with TRBD2. The CDR3 loop spans 15 amino acids. From germline, CDR1 is LNHDA and CDR2 SQIVND (reference sequence). V shed 5 bases and J 7 bases; nucleotides not matched to a gene: 11. The CDR3 DNA reads TGTGCCAGTAGTCCCTCCCCAGCGGGAGGGGGTGAGCAGTACTTC. Translation gives CASSPSPAGGGEQYF. Drawing the rest from reference TRBV19 and TRBJ2-7, the complete variable domain is DGGITQSPKYLFRKEGQNVTLSCEQNLNHDAMYWYRQDPGQGLRLIYYSQIVNDFQKGDIAEGYSVSREKKESFPLTVTSAQKNPTAFYLCASSPSPAGGGEQYFGPGTRLTVT.

The V and J genes are TRBV27 and TRBJ2-7; no clear D gene. V was cut by 4 bases and J by 0 bases, with 4 bases left in between. The length of the CDR3 is 12 residues. Germline V gives CDR1 MNHEY, CDR2 SMNVEV (reference sequence). The CDR3 DNA reads as TGTGCCAGCAGTTCCAACTCCTACGAGCAGTACTTC. The encoded protein is CASSSNSYEQYF.

Of note for this clone: One end of the junction does not line up with germline, which may come from a read error. The chain uses TRBV27 and TRBJ2-5; D is undetermined. CDR3 length: 14 residues. In germline, CDR1 is MNHEY, CDR2 SMNVEV (reference sequence). The CDR3 protein is CASSKTATQEAQYF. The CDR3 bases are TGTGCCAGCAGTAAAACTGCGACCCAAGAGGCCCAGTACTTC.

This chain joins TRBV28 and TRBJ1-2; D gene ambiguous. The CDR3 has 14 amino acids. Trimming took 2 bases from V and 6 from J, leaving 13 bases between them. CDR1 is MDHEN and CDR2 is SYDVKM in the germline V gene. This CDR3 reads CASSLIQDVDGYTF. The CDR3 bases are TGTGCCAGCAGTTTAATCCAGGACGTTGATGGCTACACCTTC.

CDR3 amino acids: CASTEGEGAFGNTIYF. CDR3 bases: TGTGCCAGCACAGAGGGAGAGGGGGCATTTGGAAACACCATATATTTT. The chain uses TRBV7-2 and TRBJ1-3; 7 positions agree with TRBD1. Losses at the gene ends were 7 bases for V and 3 bases for J; bases not matched to a gene: 12. This CDR3 is built from 16 residues. CDR1 and CDR2 from the germline V gene are SGHTA and FQGNSA.

The chain couples TRBV13 to TRBJ2-7; 7 bases line up with TRBD2. The CDR3 has 14 amino acids. Per germline, CDR1 PRHDT and CDR2 FYEKMQ (reference sequence). J gave up 0 bases and V 2 bases, and 1 base lay outside the gene matches. The chain's CDR3 is CASSLSGNSYEQYF. CDR3 DNA sequence: TGTGCCAGCAGCTTAAGCGGGAACTCCTACGAGCAGTACTTC.

This clone was observed a few times. The J gene is TRBJ2-1, the V gene TRBV14, with 7 bases matching TRBD1. Germline trimming cut 3 bases from V and 5 bases from J; bases unmatched to any gene: 4. This CDR3 has 14 residues. Germline-derived CDR1 and CDR2 are SGHDN and FVKESK. The CDR3 coding sequence is TGTGCCAGCAGCCACGACAGGGCCAACAATGAGCAGTTCTTC. It specifies CASSHDRANNEQFF.

The chain uses TRBV6-1 and TRBJ2-3; D is unclear. Trimming removed 1 base from V and 2 bases from J, with 7 bases in between. The CDR3 length is 14 residues. Germline assignment: CDR1 MNHNS and CDR2 SASEGT. CDR3: CASSEDRATDTQYF. CDR3 sequence (DNA): TGTGCCAGCAGTGAAGATCGGGCCACAGATACGCAGTATTTT.

This clone was recorded only once. This chain joins TRBV9 and TRBJ2-5, with 12 bases fitting TRBD2. Germline CDR1 and CDR2: SGDLS and YYNGEE. The J segment lost 2 bases and the V segment lost 0 bases, leaving 8 bases of the junction unmatched. The length of the CDR3 is 18 residues. The CDR3 is CASSVVPSGGGLQETQYF. CDR3 sequence (DNA): TGTGCCAGCAGCGTAGTTCCTAGCGGGGGGGGACTACAAGAGACCCAGTACTTC.